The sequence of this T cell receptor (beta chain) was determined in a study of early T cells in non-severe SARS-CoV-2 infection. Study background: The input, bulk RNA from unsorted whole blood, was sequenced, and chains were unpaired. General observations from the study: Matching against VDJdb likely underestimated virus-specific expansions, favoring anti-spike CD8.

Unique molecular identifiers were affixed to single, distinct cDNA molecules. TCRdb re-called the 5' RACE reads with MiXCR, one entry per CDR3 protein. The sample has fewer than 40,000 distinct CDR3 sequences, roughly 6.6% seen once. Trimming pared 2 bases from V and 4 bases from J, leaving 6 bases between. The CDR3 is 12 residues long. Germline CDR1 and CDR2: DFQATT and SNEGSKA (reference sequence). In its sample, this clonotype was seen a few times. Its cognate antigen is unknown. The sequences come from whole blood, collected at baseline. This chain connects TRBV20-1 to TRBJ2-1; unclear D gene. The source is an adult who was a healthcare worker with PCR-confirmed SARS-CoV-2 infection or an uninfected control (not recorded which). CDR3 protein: CSARLDYNEQFF. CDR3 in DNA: TGCAGTGCTAGACTGGATTACAATGAGCAGTTCTTC.